This T cell receptor (beta chain) was recorded in a study of blood T cell repertoires in COVID-19. Study background: Nucleic acid was either cDNA or gDNA, and it came from T cells, B-cell-depleted T cells, or PBMCs.

Generated by immunoSEQ multiplex PCR, the TCRdb table keeps only in-frame clones and is missing some. The repertoire holds 200,000 to 250,000 clones, with about 78% as singletons. The length of the CDR3 is 16 residues. Trimming removed 6 bases from V and 0 bases from J, with 12 bases in between. Per the germline V gene, CDR1 is MNHEY and CDR2 is SMNVEV (reference sequence). This clone came up a few times. What was sequenced was peripheral blood. The sequence derives from a woman between 70 and 85 years old with acute or convalescent COVID-19. The rearrangement links TRBV27 to TRBJ1-6, with a weak D call TRBD1 (6 bases). The CDR3 loop is CASRPTRGSYNSPLHF. For the CDR3, the DNA is TGTGCCAGCAGACCGACCAGGGGCTCCTATAATTCACCCCTCCACTTT.